A single sample is the source of the 2 T cell receptor beta chains below, sequenced in a study of cytomegalovirus exposure and HLA in healthy donors (dated by TCRdb to the late 2010s). The method was the immunoSEQ multiplex PCR assay. The table was pulled from immuneACCESS by TCRdb, which kept in-frame rearrangements only. Such tables lose some clones; where checked, under half of the loss comes from unresolved V genes, and the rest has no known cause. Within this sample are about 180,000 clones, with approximately 81% of them counted one time only. Roughly 15% of the sample rests with the top ten. Material: PBMCs. These receptors were taken from a man aged 18 to 29 in good health and CMV-seropositive.

This CDR3 is CASSLGPTSQGGYTF. CDR3 coding DNA: TGTGCCAGCAGCTTAGGGCCTACTTCCCAGGGGGGCTACACCTTC. The V call is TRBV7-6, the J call TRBJ1-2, with a weak D call TRBD1 (6 bases). Deletions cut 1 base from V and 8 bases from J, with 17 bases between. Germline V CDR1 and CDR2: SGHVS, FNYEAQ. This CDR3 contains 15 residues. Full variable domain (missing parts from reference TRBV7-6 and TRBJ1-2): GAGVSQSPRYKVTKRGQDVALRCDPISGHVSLYWYRQALGQGPEFLTYFNYEAQQDKSGLPNDRFSAERPEGSISTLTIQRTEQRDSAMYRCASSLGPTSQGGYTFGSGTRLTVV.

There are a few counts of this clone. The gene calls are TRBV9 and TRBJ2-7, with D perhaps matching TRBD1 (5 bases). The CDR3 runs 12 residues. The germline V gene has CDR1 SGDLS and CDR2 YYNGEE. Trimming stripped 0 bases from V and 6 bases from J, with 7 bases between. As DNA, the CDR3 is TGTGCCAGCAGCGTAGCTGGGGCCGAGCAGTACTTC. This gives the protein CASSVAGAEQYF.